These 31 T cell receptor beta chains originate from one sample sequenced in a study of cytomegalovirus exposure and HLA in healthy donors. PCR employed 60 Vbeta and 13 Jbeta primers. Clones were sequenced by immunoSEQ multiplex PCR, and TCRdb holds only the in-frame ones, with some missing. The sample records approximately 160,000 clones, around four fifths being singletons. Input material: PBMCs. These receptor sequences come from a male donor in good health and CMV-seropositive.

This chain uses TRBV5-4 with TRBJ2-3; TRBD2 aligns across 9 bases. The germline V gene encodes CDR1 SGHNT and CDR2 YYREEE (reference sequence). Trimming cost V 0 bases and J 9 bases; bases outside gene matches: 11. The CDR3 covers 16 residues. DNA for the CDR3: TGTGCCAGCAGCTTGGAGGGGTCGCGGGGGGGCTGGACGCAGTATTTT. Amino acids: CASSLEGSRGGWTQYF.

CDR3 protein: CASSFRGGDSSYNEQFF. CDR3 bases: TGCGCCAGCAGCTTTCGGGGGGGCGATAGCTCCTACAATGAGCAGTTCTTC. J is TRBJ2-1 and V is TRBV5-1, with 8 bases matching TRBD2. The germline V gene encodes CDR1 SGHRS and CDR2 YFSETQ. This CDR3 has 17 amino acids. Losses at the gene ends were 2 bases for V and 0 bases for J; bases not matched to a gene: 7.

The V call is TRBV29-1, the J call TRBJ2-1, with TRBD2 matching over 7 bases. CDR3 size: 15 residues. Germline V gene data show CDR1 as SQVTM and CDR2 as ANQGSEA. V lost 0 bases to trimming and J lost 4 bases; unmatched junction nucleotides: 6. CDR3: CSVEDRAGLYNEQFF. CDR3 sequence (DNA): TGCAGCGTTGAAGATCGGGCGGGACTATACAATGAGCAGTTCTTC.

The CDR3 is CASTSGGMPTTIYF. The CDR3 nucleotides are TGTGCCAGCACCTCCGGAGGGATGCCCACCACCATATATTTT. This chain uses TRBV2 with TRBJ1-3; no clear D gene. V lost 7 bases and J 9 bases, leaving 19 bases between the germline ends. The CDR3 consists of 14 residues. Germline CDR1 SNHLY, CDR2 FYNNEI.

This clone showed up just once. CDR3 sequence: CASSQNRDRPYNEQFF. The CDR3, as DNA: TGCGCCAGCAGCCAAAACCGGGACAGGCCCTACAATGAGCAGTTCTTC. V gene TRBV4-3 combines with J gene TRBJ2-1; 8 bases are a match to TRBD1. Germline V lookup: CDR1 LGHNA, CDR2 YSLEER. After removal of 2 bases from V and 2 bases from J, the junction contained 5 bases not matched to a gene. The CDR3 is 16 amino acids.

This chain connects TRBV4-2 to TRBJ2-7; 10 nucleotides line up with TRBD2. The CDR3 runs to 16 residues. Germline CDR1 reads LGHNA; CDR2 reads YNFKEQ. J gave up 1 base and V 5 bases, and 8 bases lay outside the gene matches. The CDR3 region has the DNA TGTGCCAGCAGCAGCTATGCTAGCGGGGGTTCCTACGAGCAGTACTTC. Its protein product is CASSSYASGGSYEQYF.

The rearrangement uses TRBV19 and TRBJ2-2, with unresolved D. The V gene's germline CDR1 is LNHDA and CDR2 SQIVND (reference sequence). The CDR3 runs to 15 residues. The ends were cut back, 1 base at V and 3 bases at J, with 9 bases in the middle. As DNA, the CDR3 is TGTGCCAGTAGTATAGGAGGCACTCACACCGGGGAGCTGTTTTTT. Protein product: CASSIGGTHTGELFF. Filled out from reference TRBV19 and TRBJ2-2, the complete variable domain reads DGGITQSPKYLFRKEGQNVTLSCEQNLNHDAMYWYRQDPGQGLRLIYYSQIVNDFQKGDIAEGYSVSREKKESFPLTVTSAQKNPTAFYLCASSIGGTHTGELFFGEGSRLTVL.

The rearrangement uses TRBV6-5 and TRBJ2-1, with 8 bases aligning to TRBD2. This CDR3 is built from 12 residues. V dropped 9 bases and J dropped 9; count of bases not matched to a gene: 7. Per germline, CDR1 MNHEY and CDR2 SVGAGI. The CDR3: CASHGGGLEQFF. For the CDR3, the DNA is TGTGCCAGTCACGGGGGGGGCCTTGAGCAGTTCTTC.

V gene TRBV9 combines with J gene TRBJ1-3; 8 bases fit TRBD1. V lost 2 bases, J lost 0 bases, and 1 base stayed unmatched. This CDR3 region has 15 residues. CDR1 is SGDLS, CDR2 YYNGEE, per germline. CDR3 sequence (DNA): TGTGCCAGCAGCGTCGACAGGGGCTCTGGAAACACCATATATTTT. Amino acid sequence: CASSVDRGSGNTIYF.

The rearrangement joins TRBV29-1 to TRBJ1-1; possible D gene TRBD1, 6 bases. Germline-derived CDR1 and CDR2 are SQVTM and ANQGSEA. Trimming pared 6 bases from V and 13 bases from J, leaving 18 bases between. The CDR3 spans 11 residues. The DNA of the CDR3 is TGCAGCGTCGGGGGGAGCAGGGGAGGTTTCTTT. Protein product: CSVGGSRGGFF.

This rearrangement joins TRBV7-6 to TRBJ1-4, with TRBD1 matching over 9 bases. The CDR3 runs 15 residues. The germline V gene has CDR1 SGHVS and CDR2 FNYEAQ. Germline trimming cut 3 bases from V and 8 bases from J; bases unmatched to any gene: 7. The DNA for the CDR3 is TGTGCCAGCAGCTTTGAACAGGGGGCAAGGGAAAAACTGTTTTTT. Translation: CASSFEQGAREKLFF.

This clone was seen a few times. This chain joins TRBV6-6 and TRBJ1-1, with D possibly matching TRBD1 (6 bases). CDR1 is MNHNY and CDR2 is SVGAGI in the germline V gene (reference sequence). The CDR3 is 13 residues long. The V gene lost 8 bases and the J gene lost 8 bases, with 18 bases spanning the gap. Written as DNA, the CDR3 is TGTGCCAGCGGCATGGGGGGGGCGTCCGAAGCTTTCTTT. Translation gives CASGMGGASEAFF.

V usage is TRBV4-1 and J usage is TRBJ2-3; TRBD2 aligns across 13 bases. The CDR3 is made up of 16 amino acids. With 6 bases clipped from V and 6 bases from J, the junction kept 9 bases outside the gene matches. The germline CDR1 and CDR2 sequences are MGHRA and YSYEKL. CDR3 sequence reads: CASSPQGLAGTDTQYF. The DNA for the CDR3 is TGCGCCAGCAGTCCGCAGGGACTAGCGGGGACGGATACGCAGTATTTT.

The V and J genes are TRBV2 and TRBJ1-1, with TRBD1 as a possible D gene (6 bases). V was pared by 3 bases and J by 5 bases, with 19 bases between. The germline CDR1 and CDR2 sequences are SNHLY and FYNNEI. CDR3 size: 16 residues. The CDR3 nucleotides read TGTGCCAGCAGTGAGAGGACAGCCCCGGGCCGGACTGAAGCTTTCTTT. Its translation is CASSERTAPGRTEAFF.

Turning to this clone: The same CDR3 is also encoded by other DNA sequences in this sample. The chain links TRBV5-4 to TRBJ2-3; 7 bases agree with TRBD2. CDR1 is SGHNT, CDR2 YYREEE, per germline (reference sequence). This CDR3 is built from 16 residues. J gave up 0 bases and V 4 bases, and 8 bases lay outside the gene matches. Written as DNA, the CDR3 is TGTGCCAGCAGCGACCCGGGCGGGGGAAGCACAGATACGCAGTATTTT. Translation: CASSDPGGGSTDTQYF.

The chain joins TRBV27 to TRBJ1-1; no clear D. Germline values: CDR1 MNHEY, CDR2 SMNVEV (reference sequence). The length of the CDR3 is 14 residues. V shed 8 bases and J shed 0 bases, with 13 bases lying between them. For the CDR3, the DNA is TGTGCCAGCTCAGTTTCGTACATGAACACTGAAGCTTTCTTT. This codes for CASSVSYMNTEAFF.

Only a few counts were recorded for this clone. The J gene is TRBJ2-7, the V gene TRBV6-5, with 9 bases lining up with TRBD1. The CDR3 has 14 residues. Trimming cost V 4 bases and J 10 bases; bases outside gene matches: 11. Germline V CDR1 and CDR2: MNHEY, SVGAGI. CDR3 loop: CASSSRDRVGKQYF. For the CDR3, the DNA is TGTGCCAGCAGTTCACGGGACAGGGTAGGGAAACAGTACTTC.

Regarding this clone: One end of the junction is discordant with germline, which a read error may explain. The sample holds other DNA sequences that translate to the same CDR3. CDR3 nucleotide sequence: TGCGCTAGCAGCGGGACAGGGAAGAGCTACGAGCAGTACTTC. It specifies CASSGTGKSYEQYF. This chain joins TRBV5-1 and TRBJ2-7, with TRBD1 matching over 9 bases. This CDR3 is built from 14 residues. Germline lookup yields CDR1 SGHRS and CDR2 YFSETQ.

This clone was observed a few times. The chain has TRBV5-1 and TRBJ1-1; D is unclear. V shed 4 bases and J shed 2 bases, with 12 bases lying between them. CDR1 and CDR2 (germline): SGHRS, YFSETQ. This CDR3 region has 14 residues. The CDR3 loop reads CASSPSGDNTEAFF. DNA of the CDR3: TGCGCCAGCAGCCCCAGCGGGGATAACACTGAAGCTTTCTTT. The variable domain in full, with the rest retrieved from reference TRBV5-1 and TRBJ1-1, is KAGVTQTPRYLIKTRGQQVTLSCSPISGHRSVSWYQQTPGQGLQFLFEYFSETQRNKGNFPGRFSGRQFSNSRSEMNVSTLELGDSALYLCASSPSGDNTEAFFGQGTRLTVV.

Regarding this clone: A read error may account for a junction end that differs from germline. The chain couples TRBV7-9 to TRBJ1-1; weak D call: TRBD1 (5 bases). CDR1 is SEHNR, CDR2 FQNEAQ, per germline (reference sequence). CDR3 length: 13 amino acids. The CDR3 DNA reads TGTTCCAGCAGACCAGCCCTAGGGGCTGAAGCTTTCTTT. It yields the protein CSSRPALGAEAFF.

This chain links TRBV28 with TRBJ2-7, with 9 bases that match TRBD1. The germline V gene has CDR1 MDHEN and CDR2 SYDVKM. Unmatched junction bases numbered 14, after V lost 3 bases and J lost 2 bases. The CDR3 is 18 residues long. This chain's CDR3 is CASSFSVRTGAKAYEQYF. CDR3 bases: TGTGCCAGCAGTTTTTCCGTCCGGACAGGGGCAAAGGCCTACGAGCAGTACTTC.

V is TRBV5-1 and J is TRBJ2-2; D may be TRBD2 (5 bases). CDR3 length equals 17 residues. V was pared by 1 base and J by 1 base, with 14 bases between. The germline CDR1 and CDR2 sequences are SGHRS and YFSETQ. CDR3 region: CASSLRVTGENTGELFF. The CDR3 DNA reads TGCGCCAGCAGCTTGCGGGTTACCGGGGAGAACACCGGGGAGCTGTTTTTT.

This clone occurred once. The CDR3 loop is CASSFIRGGNNEQFF. For the CDR3, the DNA is TGTGCCAGCAGCTTCATTCGGGGGGGGAACAATGAGCAGTTCTTC. V and J are TRBV11-2 and TRBJ2-1; 8 bases map to TRBD2. V shed 3 bases and J 5 bases; nucleotides not matched to a gene: 6. Germline loops: CDR1 SGHAT, CDR2 FQNNGV. The CDR3 runs 15 residues.

The chain joins TRBV4-2 to TRBJ1-3; TRBD1 might be the D (5 bases). This CDR3 is built from 14 residues. V lost 3 bases and J 9 bases, leaving 15 bases between the germline ends. Germline CDR1 LGHNA, CDR2 YNFKEQ. The CDR3 nucleotides read TGTGCCAGCAGCCAGATGGGGGGACGACCCACCATATATTTT. Its protein product is CASSQMGGRPTIYF.

This chain uses TRBV4-1 with TRBJ2-3; tentatively, D is TRBD2 (7 bases). The CDR3 contains 18 residues. The germline V gene has CDR1 MGHRA and CDR2 YSYEKL. Trimming stripped 4 bases from V and 5 bases from J, with 25 bases between. The CDR3 loop reads CASSRSGGAVAGKDTQYF. CDR3 in DNA: TGCGCCAGCAGCCGATCTGGGGGGGCAGTGGCAGGCAAAGATACGCAGTATTTT.

The V and J genes are TRBV5-4 and TRBJ2-7; 7 bases are shared with TRBD2. The CDR3 runs 14 residues. V shed 0 bases and J 3 bases; nucleotides not matched to a gene: 3. Germline V lookup: CDR1 SGHNT, CDR2 YYREEE (reference sequence). The CDR3 is CASSLGQRGYEQYF. Written as DNA, the CDR3 is TGTGCCAGCAGCTTGGGCCAGCGGGGCTACGAGCAGTACTTC.

The chain uses TRBV2 and TRBJ2-5; TRBD2 aligns across 11 bases. Germline CDR1 and CDR2: SNHLY and FYNNEI. V dropped 5 bases and J dropped 2; count of bases not matched to a gene: 7. There are 16 residues in the CDR3. The CDR3 nucleotides are TGTGCCAGCAGTTTAGCGGGGGGGGTTCGGCAAGAGACCCAGTACTTC. Translated: CASSLAGGVRQETQYF.

The chain is built from TRBV30 and TRBJ2-1; the match to TRBD2 covers 11 bases. The CDR3 extends over 14 amino acids. The V gene's germline CDR1 is GTSNPN and CDR2 SVGIG (reference sequence). Unmatched junction bases numbered 0, after V lost 2 bases and J lost 3 bases. CDR3 DNA sequence: TGTGCCTGGAGTACTAGCGGGGGCTACAATGAGCAGTTCTTC. It is translated as CAWSTSGGYNEQFF. Together with reference TRBV30 and TRBJ2-1, the CDR3 gives the full variable domain: SQTIHQWPATLVQPVGSPLSLECTVEGTSNPNLYWYRQAAGRGLQLLFYSVGIGQISSEVPQNLSASRPQDRQFILSSKKLLLSDSGFYLCAWSTSGGYNEQFFGPGTRLTVL.

The rearrangement uses TRBV6-5 and TRBJ1-6, with a weak D call TRBD1 (5 bases). The CDR3 is 13 residues long. Germline V lookup: CDR1 MNHEY, CDR2 SVGAGI. V was trimmed by 5 bases and J by 8 bases, leaving 10 bases between them. The CDR3 nucleotides read TGTGCCAGCAGTCGTACGGGGGATTCACCCCTCCACTTT. Translating it yields CASSRTGDSPLHF.

The chain is built from TRBV2 and TRBJ1-2; D is unresolved. The CDR3 is made up of 12 amino acids. Germline V lookup: CDR1 SNHLY, CDR2 FYNNEI. V was clipped by 6 bases and J by 4 bases, with 9 bases between them. CDR3 in amino acids: CASSGLFYGYTF. CDR3 bases: TGTGCCAGCAGCGGACTGTTCTATGGCTACACCTTC.

V and J are TRBV5-6 and TRBJ2-2, with D possibly being TRBD2 (7 bases). The CDR3 consists of 15 residues. Germline V gene lookup returns CDR1 SGHDT and CDR2 YYEEEE. V was clipped by 5 bases and J by 5 bases, with 16 bases between them. This CDR3 is CASSFGGRGTGELFF. The DNA of the CDR3 is TGTGCCAGCAGTTTCGGGGGGCGAGGGACCGGGGAGCTGTTTTTT. Full variable domain (missing parts from reference TRBV5-6 and TRBJ2-2): DAGVTQSPTHLIKTRGQQVTLRCSPKSGHDTVSWYQQALGQGPQFIFQYYEEEERQRGNFPDRFSGHQFPNYSSELNVNALLLGDSALYLCASSFGGRGTGELFFGEGSRLTVL.